This TCR beta chain was observed in a study of shared clonotypes between healthy human individuals. Study-level background: The study drew on a couple of women and a few men aged 18 to 49 as donors. Notes on the study in general: Sample collection involved blood only; tissue repertoires are likely different. It was anticipated that sequencing depth would influence how many clonotypes donors shared.

TCRdb keeps only in-frame clones here, not all; method: immunoSEQ multiplex PCR. In the table there are roughly 500,000 clones, roughly 80% of which are singletons. Donors were Caucasian adults residing in Nashville, Tennessee, USA. To note about this clone: The antigen is not known. One junction end disagrees with the germline gene, perhaps due to a read error.

The receptor's source is a woman between 35 and 50 years old in good health. Some clones in this sample may be carry-over from other donors' samples. The specimen was PBMCs.

The CDR3 sequence: CASSPFGQPIEAFF. CDR3 DNA sequence: TGTGCCAGCAGTCCCTTCGGTCAGCCGATTGAAGCTTTCTTC. The chain employs TRBV28 and TRBJ1-1, with D unclear. CDR1 MDHEN and CDR2 SYDVKM come from the germline V gene. CDR3 length: 14 residues.